This T cell receptor (beta chain) was identified during a study of shared clonotypes between healthy human individuals (dated by TCRdb to the early 2020s). Some background on the complete study: Three men and two women, aged 18 to 49 years, made up the cohort. Per donor, leukapheresis produced somewhere between about 0.85 and 9.5 billion PBMCs. To increase sequencing depth and limit assay-specific biases, TCR repertoire library preparation and sequencing were carried out by different laboratories using diverse techniques. To estimate repertoire size and how much clonotypes are shared between individuals, the study performed deep sequencing of blood TCR repertoires from 4 to 6 healthy adults. For each donor, CD4 naive and CD4 memory were each run on three plates, CD8 naive on two plates, and CD8 memory on one plate.

The donors were healthy, HIV-negative adults with no recently reported acute infections or vaccinations. Every donor was a Caucasian adult living in Nashville, Tennessee, USA. CD4+ T cells were enriched through magnetic negative selection, after which naive cells were positively selected on CD45RA and the remaining negative fraction served as the memory subset. Blood was obtained by leukapheresis, after which PBMCs were separated by Ficoll-Histopaque density gradient centrifugation and cryopreserved in liquid nitrogen vapor phase. Analytical flow cytometry was used to check the purity and quantity of each magnetically sorted T cell population. Each sorted fraction had its genomic DNA isolated and then quantified by UV absorbance on a Nanodrop 2000c. CDR1 is given as SEHNR and CDR2 as FQNEAQ, both from the germline V gene (reference sequence). There are 13 amino acids in the CDR3, from cysteine to phenylalanine inclusive. Of the read, only the CDR3 DNA is kept; its 39 bases are in frame from base 1. Trimming removed 1 base from V and 7 bases from J, leaving 10 bases between the germline ends.

What the research found in general, with its limitations: Incomplete sequencing was indicated by rarefaction of sorted-subset datasets, despite the large sequencing depth. Pairwise subsampling led to the expectation that sequencing depth would affect the degree of clonotype sharing among donors. Compared with non-shared clonotypes, clonotypes shared by all four sorted-subset donors had higher generation probabilities. Because the study included only a small number of donors, the genetic and exposure-history diversity represented was limited. Estimated clonotype richness was generally larger for naive than for memory subsets. Sampling was restricted to blood, and TCR repertoires in tissue are likely to differ from TCR repertoires in blood. Across a handful of donors, around 5.4% of naive CD4, more than 3% of naive CD8, approximately 2.5% of memory CD4, and approximately 0.4% of memory CD8 clonotypes were shared.

This clone was seen a handful of times. What this receptor recognizes is not known. No qualities accompany the bases; no much larger clone lies one base away. Using the deep immunoSEQ assay, TCR CDR3 regions were amplified from genomic DNA by multiplex PCR. Extracted genomic DNA from each cell subset was spread evenly across all wells of several immunoSEQ 96-well plates, with each plate serving as a replicate. For sorted subsets, each replicate PCR was loaded with approximately 0.2 ug genomic DNA, equivalent to about 30,000 T cell genomes. Purified libraries were measured with a Qubit 3.0 fluorometer, size-checked on a Bioanalyzer 2100, and measured again with the KAPA Library Quantification kit. Every immunoSEQ 96-well plate was sequenced on a separate single-read 150-cycle Illumina NextSeq 550 flow cell. In the authors' own workflow: Because the immunoSEQ output held only junctional sequences and lacked quality scores, the filtering could not match the filtering applied to full-length reads. To assign V/J genes and CDR3, sequences were annotated using PyIR, a Python wrapper for IgBLAST v1.9, with IMGT germline references. Reads were removed for weak V/J assignments (E-value above 1e-6), missing CDR3, stop codons, out-of-frame junctions, or ambiguous translated residues. V3J clonotypes were defined as sequences sharing an identical inferred V gene, J gene, and CDR3 amino acid sequence. Percentage overlap between repertoires was calculated by dividing the number of shared unique clonotypes by the size of the smaller repertoire. RTK rarefaction, the Chao1 estimator, and Recon v2.1 estimates of unobserved clonotypes were used to assess repertoire richness. Generation probabilities were computed with OLGA for all TCRbeta clonotypes obtained by the gDNA method from a handful of donors. As stored in TCRdb, this immuneACCESS dataset retains in-frame rearrangements with V and J assigned. A fraction of the clones does not appear; measured against another copy, unresolved V genes explain less than half of the discrepancy, and the remainder lacks a known reason. V and J calls and clone size follow that table, whereas D and trimming were derived from the DNA. The sample table contains 2,500,000 or so clones; only one count was recorded for roughly 90% of them. Around 0.35% of the sample comes from the top ten.

The chain was built from TRBV7-9 and TRBJ1-2; the D gene remains uncertain. The specimen sequenced was naive CD4+ T cells from PBMCs. Read against the paper, the sample's cell subset or site label means: CD45RA+ positively selected. This receptor was obtained from a man between 18 and 35 years old in good health. Some clones in this sample may be carry-over from other donors' samples. The CDR3 protein: CASSLGGVGGYTF. The DNA reads TGTGCCAGCAGCTTAGGTGGGGTAGGTGGCTACACCTTC.